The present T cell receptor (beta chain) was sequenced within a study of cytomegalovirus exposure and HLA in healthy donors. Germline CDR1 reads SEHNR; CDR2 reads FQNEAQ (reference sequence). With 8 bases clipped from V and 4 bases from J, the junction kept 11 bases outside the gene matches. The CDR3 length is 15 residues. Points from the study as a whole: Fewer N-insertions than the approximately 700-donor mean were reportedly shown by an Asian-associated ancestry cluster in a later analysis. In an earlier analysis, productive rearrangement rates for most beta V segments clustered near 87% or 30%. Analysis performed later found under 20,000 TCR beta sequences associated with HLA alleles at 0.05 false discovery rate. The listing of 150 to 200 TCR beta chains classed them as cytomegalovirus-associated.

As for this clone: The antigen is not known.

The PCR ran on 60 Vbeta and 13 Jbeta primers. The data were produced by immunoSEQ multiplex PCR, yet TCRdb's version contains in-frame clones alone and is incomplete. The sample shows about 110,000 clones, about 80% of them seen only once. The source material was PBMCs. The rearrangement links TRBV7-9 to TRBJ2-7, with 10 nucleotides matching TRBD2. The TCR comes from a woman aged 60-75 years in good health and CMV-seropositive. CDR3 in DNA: TGTGCCAGCTCAGAGAGATCTAGCGGGAGTTACGAGCAGTACTTC. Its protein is CASSERSSGSYEQYF.